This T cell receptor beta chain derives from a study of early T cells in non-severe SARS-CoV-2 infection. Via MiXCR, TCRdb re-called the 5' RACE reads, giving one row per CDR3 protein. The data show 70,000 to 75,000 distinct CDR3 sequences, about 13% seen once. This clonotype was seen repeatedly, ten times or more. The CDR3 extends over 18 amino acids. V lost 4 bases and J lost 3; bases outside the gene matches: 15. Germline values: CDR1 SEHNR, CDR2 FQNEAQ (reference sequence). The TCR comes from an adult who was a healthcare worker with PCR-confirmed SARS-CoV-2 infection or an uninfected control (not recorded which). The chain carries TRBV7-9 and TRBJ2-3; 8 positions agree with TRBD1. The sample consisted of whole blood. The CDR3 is CASSYSVPYQGATDTQYF. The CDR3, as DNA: TGTGCCAGCAGCTACAGTGTACCGTACCAGGGGGCAACAGATACGCAGTATTTT.